What follows are 29 T cell receptor beta chains derived from one specimen sequenced in a study of shared clonotypes between healthy human individuals. CD45RO negativity and positive selection for CCR7 defined naive CD8 cells, a population that excluded terminally differentiated effector memory CD45RA+ cells. Clones were sequenced by immunoSEQ multiplex PCR, and TCRdb holds only the in-frame ones, with some missing. The sample has 800,000 or so clones; approximately 96% are singletons. Sequenced input: naive CD8+ T cells sorted from blood. Receptor source: a man aged 30 to 39 in good health.

This chain joins TRBV6-1 and TRBJ2-5; D is undetermined. Germline V CDR1 and CDR2: MNHNS, SASEGT. Trimming took off 6 bases at V and 5 bases at J, with 10 bases between the two ends. This CDR3 spans 12 amino acids. The CDR3 nucleotides read TGTGCCAGCAGCGGTTTTAGGGAGACCCAGTACTTC. This translates into CASSGFRETQYF.

V usage is TRBV21-1 and J usage is TRBJ1-2; the table's D call, TRBD1, was not checked against the DNA. TRBV21-1 is a known pseudogene. The CDR3 covers 14 residues. CDR3 protein: CASSARDRSYGYTF. The CDR3 bases are TGTGCCAGCAGCGCCCGGGACAGGAGCTATGGCTACACCTTC.

V and J are TRBV5-1 and TRBJ2-3; no reliable D call. This CDR3 is 18 amino acids long. V shed 2 bases and J shed 0 bases, with 19 bases lying between them. Germline CDR1 reads SGHRS; CDR2 reads YFSETQ. The CDR3 loop reads CASSFPKTPGESTDTQYF. In DNA form, the CDR3 reads TGCGCCAGCAGCTTCCCCAAAACCCCTGGCGAGAGCACAGATACGCAGTATTTT.

This chain joins TRBV2 and TRBJ2-5, with 14 bases matching TRBD2. This CDR3 has 14 residues. Losses at the gene ends were 9 bases for V and 4 bases for J; bases not matched to a gene: 4. Germline V gives CDR1 SNHLY, CDR2 FYNNEI. The CDR3 here is CARGGLAGGETQYF. For the CDR3, the DNA is TGTGCCAGAGGAGGACTAGCGGGAGGAGAGACCCAGTACTTC. Looking up the rest from reference TRBV2 and TRBJ2-5 gives the full variable domain: EPEVTQTPSHQVTQMGQEVILRCVPISNHLYFYWYRQILGQKVEFLVSFYNNEISEKSEIFDDQFSVERPDGSNFTLKIRSTKLEDSAMYFCARGGLAGGETQYFGPGTRLLVL.

The V call is TRBV11-2, the J call TRBJ2-7, with a weak D call TRBD1 (6 bases). Germline assignment: CDR1 SGHAT and CDR2 FQNNGV. CDR3 length equals 17 residues. The germline V and J ends were trimmed by 1 base and 0 bases, with 16 bases remaining between them. CDR3: CASSLVADRYLSYEQYF. The DNA of the CDR3 is TGTGCCAGCAGCTTAGTAGCCGACAGGTACCTCTCCTACGAGCAGTACTTC.

The V call is TRBV4-3, the J call TRBJ2-7; 9 nucleotides line up with TRBD2. Germline V gene data show CDR1 as LGHNA and CDR2 as YSLEER. The ends lost 0 bases at V and 1 base at J; junction bases unmatched: 10. The CDR3 is 18 amino acids. This CDR3 is CASSQDFRGLAASYEQYF. DNA of the CDR3: TGCGCCAGCAGCCAAGATTTTAGGGGACTAGCTGCTTCCTACGAGCAGTACTTC.

This clone was seen only once. The chain joins TRBV28 to TRBJ2-7; 13 bases are shared with TRBD2. The CDR3 has 15 amino acids. V trimming: 6 bases; J trimming: 3 bases; junction bases outside the gene matches: 5. The germline V gene has CDR1 MDHEN and CDR2 SYDVKM. This chain's CDR3 is CASSSWTSGSYEQYF. The CDR3 bases are TGTGCCAGCAGCTCCTGGACTAGCGGGAGCTACGAGCAGTACTTC.

This chain links TRBV7-6 with TRBJ2-5, with TRBD2 matching over 11 bases. V lost 0 bases and J lost 7; bases outside the gene matches: 13. The CDR3 is made up of 18 amino acids. Per the germline V gene, CDR1 is SGHVS and CDR2 is FNYEAQ. The CDR3 DNA reads TGTGCCAGCAGCTTAGCCGGACTACTAGCGGGAGTGAGGGGGACCCAGTACTTC. This encodes CASSLAGLLAGVRGTQYF.

The V gene is TRBV6-5, the J gene TRBJ2-3; 7 bases map to TRBD2. Germline CDR1 is MNHEY and CDR2 is SVGAGI. J lost 6 bases, V lost 2 bases, and 8 bases had no gene match. This CDR3 contains 15 residues. CDR3 in DNA: TGTGCCAGCAGTTACAGTAGCGGGCCTATGGATACGCAGTATTTT. It encodes CASSYSSGPMDTQYF.

J is TRBJ2-1 and V is TRBV7-9; 9 bases are shared with TRBD2. V was pared by 5 bases and J by 0 bases, with 5 bases of the junction left unmatched. This CDR3 is 16 amino acids long. Germline V gene data show CDR1 as SEHNR and CDR2 as FQNEAQ (reference sequence). The CDR3 region is CASSPQAGGSYNEQFF. The CDR3 nucleotides are TGTGCCAGCAGCCCACAAGCGGGGGGCTCCTACAATGAGCAGTTCTTC.

The gene calls are TRBV6-6 and TRBJ2-3; TRBD2 agrees at 11 bases. Germline CDR1 is MNHNY and CDR2 is SVGAGI (reference sequence). This CDR3 is 16 amino acids long. V was pared by 2 bases and J by 5 bases, with 6 bases of the junction left unmatched. Here the CDR3 reads CASSYPGLAVQDTQYF. CDR3 DNA: TGTGCCAGCAGTTACCCGGGACTAGCGGTCCAAGATACGCAGTATTTT.

This rearrangement joins TRBV6-6 to TRBJ2-7; D is undetermined. Looked up from germline, CDR1 is MNHNY and CDR2 is SVGAGI (reference sequence). This CDR3 has 15 residues. The V end lost 0 bases, the J end lost 6 bases, and 15 bases lay between the germline ends. This CDR3 reads CASSYSSGAVGEQYF. The CDR3 DNA follows: TGTGCCAGCAGTTACTCGAGTGGAGCAGTGGGCGAGCAGTACTTC.

Of note for this clone: Within the sample, other DNA sequences also encode this same CDR3. This chain uses TRBV9 with TRBJ2-2; D uncertain. This CDR3 contains 12 residues. Germline CDR1 SGDLS, CDR2 YYNGEE. Trimming took off 3 bases at V and 2 bases at J, with 2 bases between the two ends. Here the CDR3 reads CASSDNTGELFF. The DNA for the CDR3 is TGTGCCAGCAGCGACAACACCGGGGAGCTGTTTTTT.

The chain has TRBV5-1 and TRBJ1-2; possible D gene TRBD1, 5 bases. Trimming removed 4 bases at V and 4 bases at J, with 14 bases between. CDR1 is SGHRS and CDR2 is YFSETQ in the germline V gene. CDR3 length: 14 residues. The CDR3 DNA is TGCGCCAGCAGCCCTAATCAGGGAAGCTATGGCTACACCTTC. This encodes CASSPNQGSYGYTF. The variable domain in full, completed from reference TRBV5-1 and TRBJ1-2, reads KAGVTQTPRYLIKTRGQQVTLSCSPISGHRSVSWYQQTPGQGLQFLFEYFSETQRNKGNFPGRFSGRQFSNSRSEMNVSTLELGDSALYLCASSPNQGSYGYTFGSGTRLTVV.

This sequence joins TRBV7-6 and TRBJ2-7; 7 bases line up with TRBD1. Germline V gives CDR1 SGHVS, CDR2 FNYEAQ. This CDR3 has 15 residues. After removal of 1 base from V and 3 bases from J, the junction contained 6 bases not matched to a gene. The CDR3 spells CASSLEDRLNYEQYF. CDR3 bases: TGTGCCAGCAGCTTAGAGGACAGGCTGAACTACGAGCAGTACTTC. The entire variable domain, with the rest obtained from reference TRBV7-6 and TRBJ2-7, is as follows: GAGVSQSPRYKVTKRGQDVALRCDPISGHVSLYWYRQALGQGPEFLTYFNYEAQQDKSGLPNDRFSAERPEGSISTLTIQRTEQRDSAMYRCASSLEDRLNYEQYFGPGTRLTVT.

The chain uses TRBV7-6 and TRBJ2-3; tentatively, D is TRBD1 (5 bases). The V gene lost 5 bases and the J gene lost 2 bases, with 23 bases spanning the gap. Per the germline V gene, CDR1 is SGHVS and CDR2 is FNYEAQ. This CDR3 comprises 18 residues. The CDR3 DNA follows: TGTGCCAGCAGCCCCGAACAGTCCAGGGATGGTTTCACAGATACGCAGTATTTT. Translating gives CASSPEQSRDGFTDTQYF.

The rearrangement joins TRBV28 to TRBJ2-3; no reliable D call. Deletions cut 3 bases from V and 3 bases from J, with 4 bases between. The CDR3 contains 12 residues. CDR1 and CDR2 from the germline V gene are MDHEN and SYDVKM. DNA for the CDR3: TGTGCCAGCAGTTTGGGGACAGATACGCAGTATTTT. Translation gives CASSLGTDTQYF. Complete variable domain (other parts from reference TRBV28 and TRBJ2-3): DVKVTQSSRYLVKRTGEKVFLECVQDMDHENMFWYRQDPGLGLRLIYFSYDVKMKEKGDIPEGYSVSREKKERFSLILESASTNQTSMYLCASSLGTDTQYFGPGTRLTVL.

CDR3 coding DNA: TGCGCCAGCAGCTATCGGGACAGAGGCTTGGACGAGCAGTACTTC. It encodes CASSYRDRGLDEQYF. V is TRBV4-1 and J is TRBJ2-7, with 7 bases identical to TRBD1. After removal of 5 bases from V and 5 bases from J, the junction contained 12 bases not matched to a gene. CDR3 size: 15 residues. The germline CDR1 and CDR2 sequences are MGHRA and YSYEKL.

This chain uses TRBV7-9 with TRBJ2-7, with D unresolved. The CDR3 extends over 16 amino acids. Germline V CDR1 and CDR2: SEHNR, FQNEAQ (reference sequence). Trimming took off 5 bases at V and 6 bases at J, with 23 bases between the two ends. Here the CDR3 DNA reads TGTGCCAGCAGCCCCCCCTTGGGCGGAACCCCCGGCGAGCAGTACTTC. This codes for CASSPPLGGTPGEQYF.

The V and J genes are TRBV7-6 and TRBJ2-7, with D perhaps matching TRBD1 (8 bases). With 4 bases removed from V and 3 bases from J, the gap between germline ends came to 16 bases. The CDR3 is made up of 15 amino acids. The V gene's germline CDR1 is SGHVS and CDR2 FNYEAQ. CDR3 nucleotide sequence: TGTGCCAGCAGCTCCACGGACAGGGAGGGCTACGAGCAGTACTTC. Encoded protein: CASSSTDREGYEQYF. The full variable domain, rest sourced from reference TRBV7-6 and TRBJ2-7, is GAGVSQSPRYKVTKRGQDVALRCDPISGHVSLYWYRQALGQGPEFLTYFNYEAQQDKSGLPNDRFSAERPEGSISTLTIQRTEQRDSAMYRCASSSTDREGYEQYFGPGTRLTVT.

The chain joins TRBV5-6 to TRBJ2-7; either TRBD1 or TRBD2 may supply D (5 bases each). Per the germline V gene, CDR1 is SGHDT and CDR2 is YYEEEE. Between the trimmed V and J ends, which lost 1 base and 2 bases, there was a span of 10 bases. This CDR3 spans 14 amino acids. The CDR3 sequence is CASSLSGGAYEQYF. In nucleotides, the CDR3 is TGTGCCAGCAGCTTGTCTGGGGGAGCCTACGAGCAGTACTTC.

V gene TRBV9 combines with J gene TRBJ2-3; 9 bases align to TRBD2. CDR1 SGDLS and CDR2 YYNGEE come from the germline V gene. The CDR3 is 19 amino acids. The J segment lost 0 bases and the V segment lost 0 bases, leaving 11 bases of the junction unmatched. As DNA, the CDR3 is TGTGCCAGCAGCGTAGCTCCCCGGTCTAGCGGGGATAGCACAGATACGCAGTATTTT. Its protein product is CASSVAPRSSGDSTDTQYF.

The V gene is TRBV2, the J gene TRBJ2-1, with D perhaps matching TRBD1 (6 bases). CDR1 is SNHLY and CDR2 is FYNNEI in the germline V gene. The CDR3 sequence is 14 residues long. V was cut by 10 bases and J by 4 bases, with 17 bases left in between. DNA for the CDR3: TGTGCCACCGGTCCCGGGACACATTACAATGAGCAGTTCTTC. Its protein is CATGPGTHYNEQFF.

V gene TRBV14 combines with J gene TRBJ2-3, with a weak D call TRBD2 (6 bases). CDR1 is SGHDN, CDR2 FVKESK, per germline. The CDR3 spans 12 residues. Trimming cost V 3 bases and J 5 bases, with 6 bases left between them. The CDR3 spells CASSQGGDTQYF. Here the CDR3 DNA reads TGTGCCAGCAGCCAGGGGGGAGATACGCAGTATTTT.

The chain employs TRBV5-4 and TRBJ2-3; D is tentatively TRBD1 or TRBD2 (5 bases each). Germline V lookup: CDR1 SGHNT, CDR2 YYREEE (reference sequence). CDR3 length equals 15 residues. V lost 4 bases, J lost 2 bases, and 14 bases lay in between. The CDR3 nucleotides are TGTGCCAGCAGCCAGGGACGGACTGACACAGATACGCAGTATTTT. It encodes CASSQGRTDTDTQYF.

The J gene is TRBJ2-7, the V gene TRBV28, with 13 bases fitting TRBD2. CDR1 is MDHEN, CDR2 SYDVKM, per germline. V lost 6 bases and J lost 3; bases outside the gene matches: 8. CDR3 length: 16 amino acids. The CDR3 DNA reads as TGTGCCAGCAGCCCCAAGGGACTAGCGGGGTTCTACGAGCAGTACTTC. Translating gives CASSPKGLAGFYEQYF.

The gene calls are TRBV7-9 and TRBJ2-3; 11 bases are shared with TRBD2. The CDR3 has 16 amino acids. Germline loops: CDR1 SEHNR, CDR2 FQNEAQ (reference sequence). Trimming removed 5 bases from V and 0 bases from J; junction bases left unmatched: 4. CDR3 loop: CASSHGTSGSTDTQYF. CDR3 in DNA: TGTGCCAGCAGCCACGGGACTAGCGGAAGCACAGATACGCAGTATTTT.

The J gene is TRBJ2-1, the V gene TRBV7-8; 7 positions agree with TRBD2. This CDR3 spans 17 amino acids. J lost 7 bases, V lost 5 bases, and 17 bases had no gene match. Germline V gene lookup returns CDR1 SGHVS and CDR2 FQNEAQ. DNA of the CDR3: TGTGCCAGCAGCCCGGCCCCTTGGGCGGGAGCTTCGAATGAGCAGTTCTTC. Its protein product is CASSPAPWAGASNEQFF.

The chain combines TRBV5-8 with TRBJ2-5; 13 bases are a match to TRBD2. Per germline, CDR1 SGHTS and CDR2 YDEGEE. V lost 3 bases, J lost 2 bases, and 1 base stayed unmatched. The CDR3 spans 15 residues. This chain's CDR3 is CASSSGLAGQETQYF. The CDR3 bases are TGTGCCAGCAGCTCGGGACTAGCGGGACAAGAGACCCAGTACTTC.